These T cell receptor beta chains were read from a single sample in a study of T cell repertoires in cytomegalovirus infection. TCRdb redid the calling of the reads with MiXCR, one entry per CDR3 protein. The repertoire holds about 890,000 distinct CDR3 sequences, less than 40% seen once, with around 15% in the top ten. Their recognized antigens are unknown. Specimen: cultured CD8+ T cells from PBMCs, collected from culture after CMV antigen stimulation. Receptor source: a human donor in good health (CMV status not recorded). Some clones in this sample may be carry-over from other donors' samples. Each CDR3 is given with its conserved first and last residue. D genes are given only for firm matches. Some rows mark clone size as missing; the rest say once, few, many or name a class of expanded clone.

v_gene: TRBV20-1
abundance: -
d_gene: -
j_gene: TRBJ2-7
CDR3nt: TGCAGTGCTAGAGATCGAACTAGGGACCCAGGAGGAGTGTGGTCCTACGAGCAGTACTTC
CDR3aa: CSARDRTRDPGGVWSYEQYF

v_gene: TRBV7-8
abundance: many
d_gene: -
j_gene: TRBJ1-1
CDR3nt: TGTGCCAGCAGCGCCTCTGGGGTCCTCATGAACACTGAAGCTTTCTTT
CDR3aa: CASSASGVLMNTEAFF

v_gene: TRBV4-1
abundance: few
d_gene: -
j_gene: TRBJ2-1
CDR3nt: TGCGCCAGCAGCCAAGAAAGATCTACCTACAATGAGCAGTTCTTC
CDR3aa: CASSQERSTYNEQFF

v_gene: TRBV7-6
abundance: -
d_gene: -
j_gene: TRBJ2-1
CDR3nt: TGTGCCAGCAGCCCTTGGGGTAGAGATGAGCAGTTCTTC
CDR3aa: CASSPWGRDEQFF

v_gene: TRBV27
abundance: -
d_gene: -
j_gene: TRBJ2-1
CDR3nt: TGTGCCAGCAGTTTAGACGAGGACTGGGGGAATGAGCAGTTCTTC
CDR3aa: CASSLDEDWGNEQFF

v_gene: TRBV7-8
abundance: many
d_gene: TRBD2
j_gene: TRBJ2-2
CDR3nt: TGTGCCAGCAGCTTACGGCTAGCGGGGGGATTCGGGGAGCTGTTTTTT
CDR3aa: CASSLRLAGGFGELFF

v_gene: TRBV5-5
abundance: few
d_gene: TRBD1
j_gene: TRBJ2-1
CDR3nt: TGTGCCAGCAGCTGGGAACAGGGGGATCTCGATGAGCAGTTCTTC
CDR3aa: CASSWEQGDLDEQFF

v_gene: TRBV19
abundance: -
d_gene: -
j_gene: TRBJ1-1
CDR3nt: TGTGCCAGTAGTTGGGAGGGTGCTGAAGCTTTCTTT
CDR3aa: CASSWEGAEAFF

v_gene: TRBV7-9
abundance: few
d_gene: -
j_gene: TRBJ1-1
CDR3nt: TGTGCCAGCAGCCCACGGGACCGCTCCTTGAACACTGAAGCTTTCTTT
CDR3aa: CASSPRDRSLNTEAFF

v_gene: TRBV27
abundance: -
d_gene: -
j_gene: TRBJ2-3
CDR3nt: TGTGCCAGCAGTTTCGGGGGCAACACAGATACGCAGTATTTT
CDR3aa: CASSFGGNTDTQYF

v_gene: TRBV2
abundance: -
d_gene: -
j_gene: TRBJ2-2
CDR3nt: TGTGCCAGCACCGAACGGGCGGGCGGGGAGCTGTTTTTT
CDR3aa: CASTERAGGELFF

v_gene: TRBV27
abundance: few
d_gene: -
j_gene: TRBJ1-2
CDR3nt: TGTGCCAGCAGTCCCGCTGGAGGGGACCTCTATGGCTACACCTTC
CDR3aa: CASSPAGGDLYGYTF

v_gene: TRBV14
abundance: -
d_gene: TRBD1
j_gene: TRBJ1-2
CDR3nt: TGTGCCAGCAGCTCCGGGACAGGGGGTGCCGGGGGCTACACCTTC
CDR3aa: CASSSGTGGAGGYTF

v_gene: TRBV14
abundance: -
d_gene: -
j_gene: TRBJ2-6
CDR3nt: TGTGTCAGCAGAGGAAGCTCTGGGGCCAACGTCCTGACTTTC
CDR3aa: CVSRGSSGANVLTF

v_gene: TRBV7-9
abundance: -
d_gene: -
j_gene: TRBJ2-7
CDR3nt: TGTGCCAGCAGCCCGCGGGACACCATCTACGAGCAGTACTTC
CDR3aa: CASSPRDTIYEQYF

v_gene: TRBV10-3
abundance: few
d_gene: TRBD1
j_gene: TRBJ2-5
CDR3nt: TGTGCCATCAGTGAAATAGACAGGGTTGGGGAGACCCAGTACTTC
CDR3aa: CAISEIDRVGETQYF

v_gene: TRBV6-2/TRBV6-3
abundance: -
d_gene: -
j_gene: TRBJ2-7
CDR3nt: TGTGCCAGCAGTGAGCCCTCGGGACTCTGGGACGAGCAGTACTTC
CDR3aa: CASSEPSGLWDEQYF

v_gene: TRBV7-2
abundance: -
d_gene: TRBD1
j_gene: TRBJ1-1
CDR3nt: TGTGCCAGCAGCCTAAGGGGACAGATCAACACTGAAGCTTTCTTT
CDR3aa: CASSLRGQINTEAFF

v_gene: TRBV7-9
abundance: -
d_gene: TRBD1
j_gene: TRBJ2-4
CDR3nt: TGTGCCAGCAGGGACGAATCGCCGGGACAGAGGTTCATTCAGTACTTC
CDR3aa: CASRDESPGQRFIQYF

v_gene: TRBV7-6
abundance: many
d_gene: TRBD1
j_gene: TRBJ2-2
CDR3nt: TGTGCCAGCAGCTCCCGGGACAGAGAGGGGGAGCTGTTTTTT
CDR3aa: CASSSRDREGELFF

v_gene: TRBV10-3
abundance: -
d_gene: -
j_gene: TRBJ1-1
CDR3nt: TGTGCCATCCAAGTGGGGGGGCGGATGAACACTGAAGCTTTCTTT
CDR3aa: CAIQVGGRMNTEAFF

v_gene: TRBV19
abundance: -
d_gene: -
j_gene: TRBJ2-7
CDR3nt: TGTGCCAGTAGTATAGCGGATAGCTCCTACGAGCAGTACTTC
CDR3aa: CASSIADSSYEQYF

v_gene: TRBV4-2
abundance: -
d_gene: TRBD2
j_gene: TRBJ2-3
CDR3nt: TGTGCCAGCAGCCAAGTACTAGCGAGGATGTTTAGCACAGATACGCAGTATTTT
CDR3aa: CASSQVLARMFSTDTQYF

v_gene: TRBV6-5
abundance: few
d_gene: -
j_gene: TRBJ2-1
CDR3nt: TGTGCCAGCAGTTACAGCCTCCCCCCCGGAGGGAATGAGCAGTTCTTC
CDR3aa: CASSYSLPPGGNEQFF

v_gene: TRBV5-1
abundance: few
d_gene: -
j_gene: TRBJ1-1
CDR3nt: TGCGCCAGCAGCTCGAGAGGACAGTACACTGAAGCTTTCTTT
CDR3aa: CASSSRGQYTEAFF

v_gene: TRBV11-2
abundance: once
d_gene: -
j_gene: TRBJ2-7
CDR3nt: TGTGCCAGCAGCTTTGAGGGGTTCAAGCAGTACTTC
CDR3aa: CASSFEGFKQYF

v_gene: TRBV10-3
abundance: few
d_gene: -
j_gene: TRBJ1-1
CDR3nt: TGTGCCATCAGAACCCTATGGGAGGAAGCTTTCTTT
CDR3aa: CAIRTLWEEAFF

v_gene: TRBV12-3/TRBV12-4
abundance: few
d_gene: TRBD1
j_gene: TRBJ2-1
CDR3nt: TGTGCCAGCAGGATTACAGGGGGGTCGTTCTTC
CDR3aa: CASRITGGSFF

v_gene: TRBV24-1
abundance: few
d_gene: -
j_gene: TRBJ2-1
CDR3nt: TGTGCCACCAGTGACACAGGGAGGCATGAGCAGTTCTTC
CDR3aa: CATSDTGRHEQFF

v_gene: TRBV5-5
abundance: few
d_gene: TRBD2
j_gene: TRBJ2-3
CDR3nt: TGTGCCAGCAGCTACCTAGCGGGGCGTAGCACAGATACGCAGTATTTT
CDR3aa: CASSYLAGRSTDTQYF